These 8 T cell receptor beta chains were sequenced from one sample in a study of T cells after yellow fever vaccination. TCRdb independently ran MiXCR on the 5' RACE reads; one entry per CDR3 protein. The sample shows approximately 330,000 distinct CDR3 sequences, about 4% of them seen only once. The input for sequencing was PBMCs, taken 5 days after the yellow fever booster vaccination. The receptor set was obtained from a man aged 18 to 35 who received the YFV17D yellow fever vaccine.

This clonotype was seen a few times. A much larger clone is a single base away; this may be a read error. J is TRBJ2-7 and V is TRBV11-2; D not resolved. CDR1 is SGHAT and CDR2 is FQNNGV in the germline V gene. The CDR3 runs 13 residues. With 3 bases removed from V and 0 bases from J, the gap between germline ends came to 6 bases. CDR3 in amino acids: CASSFGRSYEQYF. The CDR3 DNA sequence: TGTGCCAGCAGCTTCGGGCGCTCCTACGAGCAGTACTTC.

This clonotype came up a few times. The genes are TRBV20-1 and TRBJ2-7; no firm D call. The CDR3 spans 12 residues. Germline loops: CDR1 DFQATT, CDR2 SNEGSKA (reference sequence). The V end was cut by 2 bases, the J end by 2 bases, with 7 bases between. The DNA of the CDR3 is TGCAGTGCTAGATGGGGAACCTACGAGCAGTACTTC. It codes for CSARWGTYEQYF.

This clonotype was seen at least ten times. The chain links TRBV12-3 or TRBV12-4 to TRBJ2-7, with D perhaps TRBD2 (6 bases). The V end was cut by 4 bases, the J end by 7 bases, with 20 bases between. The CDR3 has 15 amino acids. The CDR3 region is CASSSPGREAPEQYF. DNA of the CDR3: TGTGCCAGCAGTTCCCCAGGCAGGGAGGCCCCAGAGCAGTACTTC.

The genes are TRBV9 and TRBJ2-3; D remains unclear. CDR1 SGDLS and CDR2 YYNGEE come from the germline V gene. This CDR3 comprises 14 residues. The ends were cut back, 0 bases at V and 3 bases at J, with 8 bases in the middle. CDR3 bases: TGTGCCAGCAGCGTAGATGGAGAGACAGATACGCAGTATTTT. The encoded protein is CASSVDGETDTQYF.

The V gene is TRBV19, the J gene TRBJ1-2, with D possibly TRBD1 on 5 matching bases. The CDR3 totals 15 residues. The germline gives CDR1 LNHDA, CDR2 SQIVND (reference sequence). Trimming took 4 bases from V and 2 from J, leaving 14 bases between them. CDR3 in DNA: TGTGCCAGTAGTACCATCGACAGACCGAACTATGGCTACACCTTC. It translates to CASSTIDRPNYGYTF.

The chain employs TRBV6-5 and TRBJ2-2; no firm D call. Looked up from germline, CDR1 is MNHEY and CDR2 is SVGAGI. V lost 7 bases and J 1 base, leaving 4 bases between the germline ends. The CDR3 runs to 12 residues. The CDR3 DNA is TGTGCCAGCAAAGTGAACACCGGGGAGCTGTTTTTT. Amino acids: CASKVNTGELFF.

This clonotype has a count of ten or more. V is TRBV5-1 and J is TRBJ1-5; 10 bases are a match to TRBD1. Per the germline V gene, CDR1 is SGHRS and CDR2 is YFSETQ. The CDR3 extends over 15 amino acids. J was trimmed by 6 bases and V by 4 bases; bases with no gene match: 7. The CDR3 DNA sequence: TGCGCCAGCAGCCAGACAGGGGGCAGAGGTCAGCCCCAGCATTTT. Translated: CASSQTGGRGQPQHF. Full variable domain (remainder filled in from reference TRBV5-1 and TRBJ1-5): KAGVTQTPRYLIKTRGQQVTLSCSPISGHRSVSWYQQTPGQGLQFLFEYFSETQRNKGNFPGRFSGRQFSNSRSEMNVSTLELGDSALYLCASSQTGGRGQPQHFGDGTRLSIL.

This clonotype was detected many times. The genes are TRBV5-1 and TRBJ2-1; 15 positions match TRBD2. The V and J ends lost 3 bases and 7 bases, in that order; junction bases with no gene match: 5. Germline CDR1 SGHRS, CDR2 YFSETQ. This CDR3 contains 16 residues. CDR3 coding DNA: TGCGCCAGCAGCTGGGGGACTAGCGGGGGGTTTAATGAGCAGTTCTTC. This gives the protein CASSWGTSGGFNEQFF.